This T cell receptor beta chain derives from a study of T cells in Graves' hyperthyroidism and ophthalmopathy (dated by TCRdb to about 2019). Turning to the overall study: Peripheral blood samples were taken at the time of initial diagnosis, prior to any treatment. A discovery cohort of roughly 96 patients, 43 with Graves' ophthalmopathy and 55 to 60 with stable Graves' hyperthyroidism, was used to find distinguishing TCR V-J signatures. Whether ophthalmopathy could be predicted prospectively was tested in an independent validation cohort made up of 18 to 20 hyperthyroidism patients plus 17 patients who later progressed to ophthalmopathy. For training and testing, the roughly 93 patients in the discovery cohort were randomly divided in a 7:3 ratio. In addition, the study compared T-cell repertoires in thyroid tissue and in blood from several Graves' hyperthyroidism patients. After sampling, hyperthyroidism patients received methimazole starting at 30 mg daily, and ophthalmopathy patients received high-dose intravenous methylprednisolone. According to the paper, TCR Vbeta CDR3 sequencing was carried out on over 130 peripheral blood samples, which came from 40 to 45 ophthalmopathy, under 80 hyperthyroidism and roughly 17 progressor patients.

Stable Graves' hyperthyroidism was defined as the absence of progression to ophthalmopathy over 18 months of follow-up. Hyperthyroidism patients were aged 18 to 65 years and newly diagnosed, with disease duration of less than 2 months. The study excluded patients with uncontrolled infections, other autoimmune diseases, pregnancy or lactation. Diagnoses were established on the basis of clinical symptoms, serum thyroxine and TRAb, thyroid ultrasound, and orbital computed tomography. Ficoll-Paque density gradient centrifugation was used to isolate PBMCs from 8 to 10 ml of fresh peripheral blood. Total RNA was extracted with Trizol reagent, and quality was checked on an Agilent 2100 Bioanalyzer. The TCR beta CDR3 regions were amplified from RNA transcripts. For the first round of RT-PCR on the TCR CDR3, the HTBI primer set was used together with the Qiagen OneStep RT-PCR kit. Libraries were constructed in a second round of multiplex PCR, after which size selection and purification were carried out. Libraries were sequenced paired-end with 100 bp reads on an Illumina HiSeq2000. The original pipeline was this. SOAPnuke was used to process the raw data, with reads discarded if the reads contained adapters or uncalled bases, had a mean Phred below 15, or lacked an exact constant-primer or identifier match. COPE v1.2.5 was used to merge high-quality paired reads, and clonotypes were defined as unique nucleotide sequences. Clonotypes were aligned to IMGT TRBV, TRBD and TRBJ reference segments using MiTCR v1.1. Only V-J combinations with frequency above 0.0001, covering roughly 99% of repertoires, were analysed. A TCS score was defined as the ratio between F50 (clonal expansion) and ExV (chaos), using BLOSUM62-based TCRdist between CDR3 peptides within each V-J. Welch's t-statistics and random forest reduced roughly 530 V-J features to 13, which were used in a naive Bayes classifier (R e1071). TCRdb applied fastp at Q25 and MiXCR to the public reads, then kept only in-frame beta chains. Rows are combined by CDR3 protein, so each entry shows the most common genes and DNA. In this record, the V and J calls reflect TCRdb's handling and not the investigators' own analysis. The sample table contains about 400,000 distinct CDR3 sequences; only one count was recorded for approximately 15% of them. The leading ten clones occupy roughly 33% of the sample.

V loses 2 bases, J loses 6 bases, and the germline ends lie 8 bases apart. CDR1 and CDR2, per the germline V gene, are SGHAT and FQNNGV. Counted from cysteine to phenylalanine, this CDR3 has 12 amino acids. The only DNA kept is the CDR3, 36 bases in frame from the first base. To note about this clonotype: The target of this receptor is not known. Base qualities are missing; no much larger clone stands one base away.

Summary of the overall study and its limitations: Sample size was not statistically predetermined, and investigators were not blinded to group allocation. A model built on a 13 V-J signature distinguished ophthalmopathy from stable hyperthyroidism, reaching approximately 89% sensitivity and under 84% specificity in cross-validation and 80%/75% in testing. In validation, the model predicted progression to ophthalmopathy with over 65% sensitivity and approximately 72% specificity, a median of 6.5 months before onset. Most expanded thyroid clonotypes (frequency above 0.001) were also found in blood, which suggests that blood repertoires may mirror thyroid immune responses.

The sequenced sample was blood. The receptor was derived from a woman aged 25-40 years with Graves' hyperthyroidism. The sequence is built from TRBV11-2 and TRBJ2-7; the D segment cannot be called with confidence. The CDR3 protein: CASSLLGFEQYF. The sequenced DNA: TGTGCCAGCAGCTTACTAGGGTTCGAGCAGTACTTC.